This is a list of T cell receptor beta chains from one sample in a study of T cell responses to AZD1222 COVID-19 vaccine. Sequenced by immunoSEQ multiplex PCR; TCRdb stores in-frame clones only, minus some. The data show roughly 110,000 clones, about 90% seen once. Sequencing used peripheral blood, obtained on day 0 of AZD1222 vaccination. All receptors derive from an adult in good health. CDR3s leave out the opening cysteine and the closing phenylalanine or tryptophan.

j_call	v_call	cdr3_aa
TRBJ1-4	TRBV9	ASSPTGGVLELF
TRBJ1-1	TRBV11-2	ASSPRGGWGDTEAF
TRBJ2-1	TRBV11-1	ASSSRVTEQF
TRBJ2-1	TRBV19	ASRADRGKFYEQF
TRBJ2-5	TRBV18	ASSPGLLRSETQY
TRBJ2-1	TRBV9	ASSYRDRAGEQF
TRBJ1-3	TRBV19	ASSINRESGNTIY
TRBJ2-1	TRBV12-5	ASGSWGAGNNEQF
TRBJ1-3	TRBV5-1	ASSGGGGNTIY
TRBJ2-6	TRBV4-3	ASSQEGQSGANVLT
TRBJ1-5	TRBV30	AWSVRQGNQPQH
TRBJ1-5	TRBV19	ASRPLLGSNQPQH
TRBJ1-4	TRBV6-5	ASSLDPATNEKLF
TRBJ2-7	TRBV2	ASSAQDEEQY
TRBJ1-5	TRBV6-5	ASSYSGRGNQPQH
TRBJ1-1	TRBV18	ASSPWPEAF
TRBJ1-5	TRBV18	ASSPRSNQPQH
TRBJ2-2	TRBV30	AWRGGFTGELF
TRBJ2-1	TRBV27	ASSFTRRTSGSNEQF